The rows below give T cell receptor beta chains drawn from one sample of a study of cytomegalovirus exposure and HLA in healthy donors. Produced via immunoSEQ multiplex PCR; TCRdb's table is partial and in-frame only. The table includes 130,000 or so clones, around 80% detected once. The sequencing input was PBMCs. Receptors were obtained from a man aged 18 to 35 in good health and CMV-seropositive. CDR3s include the opening cysteine and the closing phenylalanine or tryptophan.

v_call	j_call	cdr3_length	cdr3_aa
TRBV4-1	TRBJ1-2	15	CASSQFFGGSGGYTF
TRBV2	TRBJ2-3	16	CASSQVAGGPSDTQYF
TRBV6-1	TRBJ1-1	14	CASRYRDSNTEAFF
TRBV9	TRBJ1-2	15	CASIRVEEANYGYTF
TRBV5-4	TRBJ2-7	16	CASRPAAGGTSGEQYF
TRBV28	TRBJ2-5	13	CASSSLAEETQYF
TRBV5-1	TRBJ2-1	16	CASSAGIGGVDNEQFF
TRBV2	TRBJ2-7	16	CASSEARLAETYEQYF
TRBV5-4	TRBJ2-3	15	CASSSLGNVTDTQYF
TRBV2	TRBJ1-5	13	CASSGSLNQPQHF
TRBV30	TRBJ2-5	12	CAWSRRRETQYF